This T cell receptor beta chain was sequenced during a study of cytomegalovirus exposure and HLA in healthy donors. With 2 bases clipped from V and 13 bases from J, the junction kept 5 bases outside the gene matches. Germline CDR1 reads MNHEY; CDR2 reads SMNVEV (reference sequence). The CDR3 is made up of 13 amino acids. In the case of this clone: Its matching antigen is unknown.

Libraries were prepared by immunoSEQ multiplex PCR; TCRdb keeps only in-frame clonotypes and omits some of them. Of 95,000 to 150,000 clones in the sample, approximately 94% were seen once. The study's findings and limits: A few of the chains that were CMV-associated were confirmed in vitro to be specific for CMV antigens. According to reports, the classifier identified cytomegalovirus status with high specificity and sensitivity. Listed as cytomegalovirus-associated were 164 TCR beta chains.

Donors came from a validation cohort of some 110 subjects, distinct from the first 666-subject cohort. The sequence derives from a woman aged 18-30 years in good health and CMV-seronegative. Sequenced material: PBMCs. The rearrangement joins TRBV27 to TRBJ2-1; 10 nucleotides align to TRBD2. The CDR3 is CASSLELAGPQFF. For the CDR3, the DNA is TGTGCCAGCAGTTTAGAACTAGCGGGGCCCCAGTTCTTC.